The 28 T cell receptor beta chains below all came from one sample that was sequenced in a study of Graves' ophthalmopathy and Graves' hyperthyroidism. From RNA, the CDR3 regions of TCR beta chains were amplified and sequenced. HTBI-primed first-round RT-PCR preceded second-round multiplex PCR. Via MiXCR, TCRdb re-called the multiplex PCR reads, giving one row per CDR3 protein. The sample lists about 480,000 distinct CDR3 sequences; around 14% were seen once. Sequencing was performed on blood. The receptor source for this set is a woman younger than 45 with Graves' ophthalmopathy.

This clonotype was counted many times. CDR3 region: CASSQGLGERNQPQHF. The CDR3 bases are TGCGCCAGCAGCCAAGGGTTAGGGGAAAGGAATCAGCCCCAGCATTTT. The chain is built from TRBV4-1 and TRBJ1-5; a possible D gene is TRBD1 (5 bases). CDR1 and CDR2 (germline): MGHRA, YSYEKL. The CDR3 is 16 residues long. Trimming cost V 1 base and J 4 bases, with 14 bases left between them.

In its sample, this clonotype was seen many times. The chain joins TRBV30 to TRBJ1-6; a possible D gene is TRBD1 (5 bases). This CDR3 has 13 residues. Per germline, CDR1 GTSNPN and CDR2 SVGIG (reference sequence). Between the trimmed V and J ends, which lost 2 bases and 6 bases, there was a span of 8 bases. CDR3 DNA: TGTGCCTGGAGTCCGGGACTTAATTCACCCCTCCACTTT. Its translation is CAWSPGLNSPLHF.

There are a few counts of this clonotype. The CDR3 sequence: CASSLYSGGREEQYF. CDR3 DNA: TGTGCCAGCAGTTTATATTCTGGGGGTCGGGAAGAGCAGTACTTC. The chain combines TRBV12-3 or TRBV12-4 with TRBJ2-7, with D tentatively TRBD1 or TRBD2 (5 bases each). The CDR3 length is 15 residues. V was clipped by 2 bases and J by 7 bases, with 18 bases between them.

Comments on this clonotype: A single base separates this from a much larger clone, so it may be a read error. The chain couples TRBV2 to TRBJ2-7; 10 bases match TRBD1. The CDR3 contains 14 residues. Looked up from germline, CDR1 is SNHLY and CDR2 is FYNNEI. The CDR3: CASSGDRGPYEQCF. For the CDR3, the DNA is TGTGCCAGCAGTGGGGACAGGGGACCCTACGAGCAGTGCTTC.

The J gene is TRBJ1-5, the V gene TRBV2; D is perhaps TRBD1 (6 bases). Germline V CDR1 and CDR2: SNHLY, FYNNEI. V shed 1 base and J shed 7 bases, with 14 bases lying between them. The CDR3 is 15 residues long. CDR3: CASSEGQGRGQPQHF. The CDR3 DNA sequence: TGTGCCAGCAGTGAAGGGCAGGGGCGAGGGCAGCCCCAGCATTTT.

The chain is built from TRBV6-1 and TRBJ2-7; 7 bases are shared with TRBD1. With V trimmed by 4 bases and J by 6 bases, 6 bases remained unmatched. Germline CDR1 and CDR2: MNHNS and SASEGT. This CDR3 is 13 amino acids long. The DNA for the CDR3 is TGTGCCAGCAGTGCTCGGGACAGCGGCGAGCAGTACTTC. Its translation is CASSARDSGEQYF.

This clonotype was seen ten or more times. The chain carries TRBV2 and TRBJ1-5; a possible D gene is TRBD1 (5 bases). The CDR3 is 12 amino acids. CDR1 and CDR2 (germline): SNHLY, FYNNEI. V was clipped by 7 bases and J by 7 bases, with 11 bases between them. CDR3 DNA sequence: TGTGCCAGCAAATCCGCAGGGCAGCCCCAGCATTTT. Translation gives CASKSAGQPQHF.

This clonotype appeared many times. The V call is TRBV6-1, the J call TRBJ1-1; D ambiguous. Looked up from germline, CDR1 is MNHNS and CDR2 is SASEGT. This CDR3 comprises 13 residues. The germline V and J ends were trimmed by 6 bases and 1 base, with 9 bases remaining between them. This CDR3 reads CASRTHGNTEAFF. CDR3 nucleotides: TGTGCCAGCAGGACACACGGGAACACTGAAGCTTTCTTT.

This clonotype occurred many times. The rearrangement uses TRBV29-1 and TRBJ1-5; possible D gene TRBD1, 6 bases. Germline CDR1 reads SQVTM; CDR2 reads ANQGSEA. Trimming removed 4 bases at V and 4 bases at J, with 11 bases between. The CDR3 spans 13 residues. The CDR3 coding sequence is TGCAGCGTTGCCCCAGGGGCAAATCAGCCCCAGCATTTT. It yields the protein CSVAPGANQPQHF. The complete variable domain, with remaining parts taken from reference TRBV29-1 and TRBJ1-5, reads SAVISQKPSRDICQRGTSLTIQCQVDSQVTMMFWYRQQPGQSLTLIATANQGSEATYESGFVIDKFPISRPNLTFSTLTVSNMSPEDSSIYLCSVAPGANQPQHFGDGTRLSIL.

This clonotype was detected ten times or more. The DNA for the CDR3 is TGTGCCAGCAGTGGGATGGCAGGGGGGACCGGGGAGCTGTTTTTT. Amino acids: CASSGMAGGTGELFF. The chain is built from TRBV2 and TRBJ2-2; D may be TRBD1 (7 bases). The V end was cut by 4 bases, the J end by 5 bases, with 14 bases between. The CDR3 is made up of 15 amino acids. Germline V CDR1 and CDR2: SNHLY, FYNNEI.

This clonotype was detected many times. Its ends do not fully match the called genes, so a read error is possible. The chain carries TRBV6-5 and TRBJ2-4, with TRBD2 matching over 7 bases. CDR3 length: 19 amino acids. CDR1 MNHEY and CDR2 SVGAGI come from the germline V gene. The CDR3 bases are TGTGCCAGCAGTTACCAGTCTAGCGGCGTATCTCTAGCCAAAAACATTAAGTACTTC. Translated, it gives CASSYQSSGVSLAKNIKYF.

The chain recombines TRBV28 with TRBJ1-5; 11 bases are a match to TRBD1. Looked up from germline, CDR1 is MDHEN and CDR2 is SYDVKM. This CDR3 is built from 13 residues. The junction had 6 bases not matched to a gene; V was cut back by 10 bases and J by 7 bases. In DNA, the CDR3 is TGTGCCACCCGGACAGGGGGCCGCCAGCCCCAGCATTTT. Translating gives CATRTGGRQPQHF.

This clonotype was recorded at least ten times. The rearrangement uses TRBV6-1 and TRBJ1-2, with TRBD1 as a possible D gene (5 bases). Per the germline V gene, CDR1 is MNHNS and CDR2 is SASEGT. The CDR3 has 15 residues. The V and J ends lost 1 base and 2 bases respectively, with 11 bases between them. The CDR3 spells CASSEEMGLNYGYTF. The CDR3 DNA sequence: TGTGCCAGCAGTGAAGAGATGGGACTCAACTATGGCTACACCTTC.

Concerning this clonotype: A much bigger clone sits one base away, suggesting this may be a read error. Likely a read error: the CDR3 ends without its conserved phenylalanine or tryptophan. The rearrangement links TRBV11-3 to TRBJ1-1, with D possibly TRBD1 on 6 matching bases. This CDR3 comprises 13 residues. Germline lookup yields CDR1 SGHNT and CDR2 YENEEA. Trimming took off 3 bases at V and 7 bases at J, with 12 bases between the two ends. CDR3 amino acids: CASSLIGQIEAFL. The CDR3 region has the DNA TGTGCCAGCAGCTTGATCGGACAGATTGAAGCTTTCCTT.

This chain uses TRBV28 with TRBJ1-5, with a weak D call TRBD1 (5 bases). Per the germline V gene, CDR1 is MDHEN and CDR2 is SYDVKM. The CDR3 sequence is 14 residues long. V was shortened by 6 bases and J by 4 bases, with 13 bases between the two germline ends. The CDR3 DNA follows: TGTGCCAGCAGCCTTTGGAGGGGAAATCAGCCCCAGCATTTT. Its translation: CASSLWRGNQPQHF.

The chain carries TRBV27 and TRBJ1-2; 9 positions match TRBD1. The CDR3 length is 16 residues. Looked up from germline, CDR1 is MNHEY and CDR2 is SMNVEV (reference sequence). The ends lost 6 bases at V and 0 bases at J; junction bases unmatched: 8. The CDR3 region is CASRRGQGSPNYGYTF. The CDR3 nucleotides read TGTGCCAGCAGACGCGGACAGGGGTCACCTAACTATGGCTACACCTTC.

In this sample, this clonotype turned up many times. This chain connects TRBV6-1 to TRBJ1-6, with TRBD1 as a possible D gene (6 bases). The CDR3 is made up of 15 amino acids. The V end lost 4 bases, the J end lost 6 bases, and 13 bases lay between the germline ends. Per the germline V gene, CDR1 is MNHNS and CDR2 is SASEGT. CDR3 DNA sequence: TGTGCCAGCAGTGTCGCGACAGGTAGTAATTCACCCCTCCACTTT. This encodes CASSVATGSNSPLHF.

The table lists this clonotype with many counts. The rearrangement links TRBV28 to TRBJ2-7; D is uncertain. With 5 bases removed from V and 2 bases from J, the gap between germline ends came to 13 bases. The CDR3 is 14 residues long. Germline-derived CDR1 and CDR2 are MDHEN and SYDVKM. As DNA, the CDR3 is TGTGCCAGCAGTCCCCGAGGCAGAGCCTACGAGCAGTACTTC. It specifies CASSPRGRAYEQYF.

The sample holds a few counts of this clonotype. The chain employs TRBV7-2 and TRBJ1-1, with D possibly TRBD1 on 6 matching bases. CDR1 is SGHTA and CDR2 is FQGNSA in the germline V gene. The CDR3 length is 13 residues. V lost 3 bases, J lost 8 bases, and 13 bases lay in between. CDR3 in amino acids: CASSFGKTGEAFF. The CDR3 DNA is TGTGCCAGCAGCTTTGGGAAAACAGGGGAAGCTTTCTTT.

This clonotype was recorded many times. The chain joins TRBV5-1 to TRBJ2-7; 14 bases match TRBD2. Germline V lookup: CDR1 SGHRS, CDR2 YFSETQ. Losses at the gene ends were 0 bases for V and 7 bases for J; bases not matched to a gene: 3. This CDR3 is built from 15 residues. CDR3 coding DNA: TGCGCCAGCAGCTTGGGGACTAGCGGGAGGTCAGAGCAGTACTTC. It translates to CASSLGTSGRSEQYF.

This clonotype occurred a few times. The V and J genes are TRBV7-2 and TRBJ2-5, with TRBD2 identical over 8 bases. V lost 8 bases, J lost 5 bases, and 7 bases stayed unmatched. In germline, CDR1 is SGHTA, CDR2 FQGNSA. There are 13 residues in the CDR3. The DNA for the CDR3 is TGTGCCAGCGCAGGGACTAGGGATGAGACCCAGTACTTC. Its protein product is CASAGTRDETQYF. The entire variable domain, with the rest obtained from reference TRBV7-2 and TRBJ2-5, is as follows: GAGVSQSPSNKVTEKGKDVELRCDPISGHTALYWYRQSLGQGLEFLIYFQGNSAPDKSGLPSDRFSAERTGGSVSTLTIQRTQQEDSAVYLCASAGTRDETQYFGPGTRLLVL.

This clonotype was found many times. V usage is TRBV6-2 or TRBV6-3 and J usage is TRBJ2-7, with 9 bases that match TRBD1. Looked up from germline, CDR1 is MNHEY and CDR2 is SVGEGT. CDR3 length: 19 residues. V gave up 0 bases and J gave up 2 bases; unmatched junction bases: 14. The CDR3 sequence: CASSYSHDREQGAAYEQYF. The CDR3 coding sequence is TGTGCCAGCAGTTACTCTCACGACAGGGAACAGGGGGCAGCCTACGAGCAGTACTTC.

This clonotype was found many times. The chain has TRBV20-1 and TRBJ1-2; D unclear. The V gene's germline CDR1 is DFQATT and CDR2 SNEGSKA (reference sequence). CDR3 length: 11 amino acids. The V end was cut by 4 bases, the J end by 2 bases, with 5 bases between. CDR3 region: CSAKRNYGYTF. The CDR3 bases are TGCAGTGCTAAGCGGAACTATGGCTACACCTTC.

This clonotype showed up many times. The chain carries TRBV28 and TRBJ1-5; D unclear. CDR3 length: 18 residues. The germline CDR1 and CDR2 sequences are MDHEN and SYDVKM. V gave up 3 bases and J gave up 0 bases, with 18 bases separating them. The CDR3 here is CASSFGEYPTYSNQPQHF. The CDR3 DNA reads TGTGCCAGCAGTTTTGGGGAGTACCCAACATATAGCAATCAGCCCCAGCATTTT.

Ten or more counts support this clonotype. The rearrangement links TRBV7-2 to TRBJ2-7; 7 bases agree with TRBD2. From germline, CDR1 is SGHTA and CDR2 FQGNSA. V shed 2 bases, J shed 7 bases, and the junction held 8 bases outside the gene matches. The CDR3 has 14 amino acids. CDR3 DNA: TGTGCCAGCAGCTTATTGGCGGGAGCGAGAGAGCAGTACTTC. It specifies CASSLLAGAREQYF.

This clonotype was seen only a few times. CDR3 sequence reads: CASSQGLAGELFF. The CDR3 nucleotides read TGTGCCAGCAGCCAAGGACTAGCCGGGGAGCTGTTTTTT. The chain recombines TRBV4-2 with TRBJ2-2, with D maybe TRBD2 (6 bases). The V end was cut by 1 base, the J end by 6 bases, with 6 bases between. The length of the CDR3 is 13 residues. From germline, CDR1 is LGHNA and CDR2 YNFKEQ.

The table lists this clonotype with a few counts. The junction shows a germline mismatch at one end, possibly a read error. The V and J genes are TRBV10-3 and TRBJ2-5; perhaps TRBD1 as D (6 bases). CDR1 and CDR2 from the germline V gene are ENHRY and SYGVKD. The CDR3 runs 13 residues. The CDR3 sequence: CAIRGPGEETKYF. DNA of the CDR3: TGTGCCATCAGGGGCCCAGGGGAAGAGACCAAGTACTTC.

This clonotype has just a few counts. V gene TRBV4-1 combines with J gene TRBJ2-5, with TRBD2 matching 8 bases. CDR1 is MGHRA, CDR2 YSYEKL, per germline. The CDR3 has 16 amino acids. The V segment lost 2 bases and the J segment 1 base; nucleotides outside the gene matches: 6. The CDR3 DNA reads as TGCGCCAGCAGCCAACCCCTAGCGGGCCGCCAAGAGACCCAGTACTTC. Amino acid sequence: CASSQPLAGRQETQYF.